This T cell receptor beta chain originates from a study of T cells after yellow fever vaccination (dated by TCRdb to the late 2010s). About the investigation overall: The SMART-Seq v4 Ultra Low Input RNA kit was used to prepare libraries from fractions with low cell numbers. To follow T-cell clones before and after primary and booster YFV17D yellow fever vaccination, bulk TCR alpha and beta repertoires were sequenced over time. Two healthy male donors, one aged 18 to 29 and one aged 30 to 40 years, made up the cohort. Blood was drawn at multiple timepoints before and after primary and secondary immunization, with bulk PBMC replicates and cell subsets isolated. Results and caveats for the whole study, not just this receptor: Computational filtering was needed because FACS-sorted repertoires could contain abundant contaminating clonotypes from the bulk population. The study included only a couple of donors, which limits how far the findings can be generalized. The secondary T-cell response was found to be weaker but faster than the primary response, with a peak reached on day 5 rather than on day 15. After the booster, most clones that had expanded after primary vaccination were detected again (around 95% of CD4 and 88% of CD8), suggesting broad maintenance of memory. A small share of clonotypes was detected in both CD4 and CD8 compartments, with the overlap likely arising from convergent recombination.

This clonotype was observed a handful of times. What this receptor recognizes is not known. The input lacks base qualities; no much larger clone sits a single base away. The germline V gene (reference sequence) provides CDR1 DFQATT and CDR2 SNEGSKA. Taken from cysteine to phenylalanine, the CDR3 has 13 residues. Just the 39-base CDR3 DNA is kept, in frame starting at base 1. V is reduced by 0 bases and J by 8 bases, leaving a spacing of 13 bases between them. The treatment or condition label here, explained by the study, means: live attenuated yellow fever vaccine strain. A standard Ficoll-Paque protocol was used to isolate PBMCs from peripheral blood. Dynabeads CD4 and CD8 positive selection kits were used to isolate CD4 and CD8 T-cell fractions. TriZol was used to extract RNA from bulk PBMCs, from CD4 and CD8 fractions, and from dextramer-positive and dextramer-negative fractions. TCR cDNA was made using 5'RACE template switching, a step that added a universal primer site and unique molecular identifiers. Priming for cDNA synthesis came from both the TCR alpha and TCR beta constant segments. Libraries were amplified in two PCR steps, with sample barcodes and sequencing adapters added in the second step. Libraries were sequenced on Illumina HiSeq 2500 (2x100 bp) or NovaSeq (2x150 bp). From the authors' description of their analysis: MIGEC handled demultiplexing of reads and collapsing into UMI consensus sequences, while MiXCR performed V(D)J alignment. Using edgeR on replicate PBMC samples, clonotypes were called vaccine-responding if FDR was below 0.01 and the log2 fold change was above 5 up to day 15. Each bulk clonotype was labeled CD4 or CD8 based on which sequenced repertoire, CD4 or CD8, contained the clonotype at higher abundance. The raw public data were reprocessed by TCRdb itself: fastp quality trimming at Q25, MiXCR clonotype calling, in-frame beta chains only. Every entry covers one CDR3 protein and lists the most common genes and DNA from its rows. The V and J calls, along with clone size, are taken from TCRdb and not from the paper's own processing. The sample data list roughly 68,000 distinct CDR3 sequences, and about 6% of these were observed just once. Together, the top ten hold 35% to 40% of the sample.

The chain uses TRBV20-1 and TRBJ1-2; the D gene cannot be resolved reliably. The sequence came from a man younger than 35 who received the YFV17D yellow fever vaccine. Sample: CD8+ T cells sorted from PBMCs, taken more than 35 days after the first yellow fever vaccination. The DNA sequence follows: TGCAGTGCTAGAGATGGGCCTACGGGGGGCTACACCTTC. Translation gives CSARDGPTGGYTF.